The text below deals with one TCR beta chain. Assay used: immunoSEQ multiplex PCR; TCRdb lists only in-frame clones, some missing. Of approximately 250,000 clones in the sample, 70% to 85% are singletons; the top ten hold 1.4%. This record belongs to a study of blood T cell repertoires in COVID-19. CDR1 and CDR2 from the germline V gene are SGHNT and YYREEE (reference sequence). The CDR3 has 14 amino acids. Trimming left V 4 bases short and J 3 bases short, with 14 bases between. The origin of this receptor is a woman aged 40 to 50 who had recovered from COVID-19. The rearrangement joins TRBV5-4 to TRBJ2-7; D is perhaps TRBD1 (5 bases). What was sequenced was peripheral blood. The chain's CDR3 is CASSLTVSRYEQYF. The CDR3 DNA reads TGTGCCAGCAGCCTGACAGTATCCCGCTACGAGCAGTACTTC.